The T cell receptor (beta chain) described here comes from a study of cytomegalovirus exposure and HLA in healthy donors. The CDR3 has 19 residues. V lost 0 bases and J lost 7; bases outside the gene matches: 17. Looked up from germline, CDR1 is SGHRS and CDR2 is YFSETQ. PCR primers comprised 60 Vbeta and 13 Jbeta primers. Assay: immunoSEQ multiplex PCR; the TCRdb copy retains only in-frame clones and omits some. This repertoire shows over 150,000 clones, 80% found once; its top ten account for about 0.7%. The sample consisted of PBMCs. This sequence originates from a boy aged 5-17 years in good health and CMV-seronegative. The chain couples TRBV5-1 to TRBJ2-7; 12 bases line up with TRBD2. The CDR3 DNA is TGCGCCAGCAGCTTGGTGGGGGGACCGACTAGCGGGAGATCGGGAGAGCAGTACTTC. Residues: CASSLVGGPTSGRSGEQYF. The entire variable domain, with the rest obtained from reference TRBV5-1 and TRBJ2-7, is as follows: KAGVTQTPRYLIKTRGQQVTLSCSPISGHRSVSWYQQTPGQGLQFLFEYFSETQRNKGNFPGRFSGRQFSNSRSEMNVSTLELGDSALYLCASSLVGGPTSGRSGEQYFGPGTRLTVT.